This is a list of T cell receptor beta chains from one sample in a study of cytomegalovirus exposure and HLA in healthy donors. Clones were read by immunoSEQ multiplex PCR, and TCRdb kept only the in-frame ones, dropping some. The sample records some 160,000 clones, over 80% being singletons. Specimen: PBMCs. The receptors come from a woman younger than 35 in good health and CMV-seronegative. The CDR3 runs from the conserved cysteine through the conserved F or W. A row's size may be missing; if present it is once, few, many or a size class.

>TRBV28|TRBJ2-5|NA
CASSLRGGTRGLGETQYF
>TRBV4-1|TRBJ2-7|NA
CASSQEAPGQGTGEQYF
>TRBV15|TRBJ1-1|NA
CATSRSPAGNTEAFF
>TRBV2|TRBJ2-3|NA
CASKEGVAATQYF
>TRBV19|TRBJ2-7|NA
CASNDGGLAGVYEQYF
>TRBV30|TRBJ1-5|NA
CAWSVLEAGGNQPQHF
>TRBV6-5|TRBJ2-7|NA
CASSYRTGGGRAEQYF
>TRBV6-5|TRBJ2-7|once
CASSRDSYEQYF
>TRBV5-1|TRBJ1-2|NA
CASSLDAGSRNYGYTF
>TRBV9|TRBJ2-2|NA
CASSVGLASTGELFF
>TRBV30|TRBJ1-2|NA
CAWSVLGQGGDTNYGYTF
>TRBV25-1|TRBJ2-2|NA
CASSPWGQGYTGELFF
>TRBV2|TRBJ1-4|NA
CASRDRGLPNEKLFF
>TRBV18|TRBJ1-6|few
CASSPVGQDSPLHF
>TRBV11-2|TRBJ1-4|NA
CASSLDRGRQEKLFF
>TRBV2|TRBJ1-5|NA
CASSVLEANQPQHF
>TRBV7-2|TRBJ2-7|NA
CASSLTRQENEQYF
>TRBV5-7|TRBJ1-5|NA
CASSLVTMGVRRQPQHF
>TRBV30|TRBJ2-1|NA
CAWSRGFYNEQFF
>TRBV28|TRBJ2-7|NA
CASTTGYTYEQYF
>TRBV7-7|TRBJ1-5|NA
CASSLTDGSPQHF
>TRBV6-1|TRBJ2-7|NA
CASKTGTSYEQYF
>TRBV4-1|TRBJ2-1|NA
CASSSYDTRPVRNEQFF
>TRBV7-2|TRBJ1-1|NA
CASSFRRVNTEAFF
>TRBV7-2|TRBJ1-5|NA
CASSLGQGYSNQPQHF
>TRBV6-1|TRBJ2-4|once
CATRELLAKNIQYF
>TRBV4-1|TRBJ2-7|NA
CASSQGRGRYEQYF
>TRBV11-2|TRBJ1-2|NA
CASSLTQGSGYTF
>TRBV19|TRBJ2-2|NA
CASTYRGGTGELFF
>TRBV28|TRBJ2-7|NA
CASSLFPSGFLTYEQYF